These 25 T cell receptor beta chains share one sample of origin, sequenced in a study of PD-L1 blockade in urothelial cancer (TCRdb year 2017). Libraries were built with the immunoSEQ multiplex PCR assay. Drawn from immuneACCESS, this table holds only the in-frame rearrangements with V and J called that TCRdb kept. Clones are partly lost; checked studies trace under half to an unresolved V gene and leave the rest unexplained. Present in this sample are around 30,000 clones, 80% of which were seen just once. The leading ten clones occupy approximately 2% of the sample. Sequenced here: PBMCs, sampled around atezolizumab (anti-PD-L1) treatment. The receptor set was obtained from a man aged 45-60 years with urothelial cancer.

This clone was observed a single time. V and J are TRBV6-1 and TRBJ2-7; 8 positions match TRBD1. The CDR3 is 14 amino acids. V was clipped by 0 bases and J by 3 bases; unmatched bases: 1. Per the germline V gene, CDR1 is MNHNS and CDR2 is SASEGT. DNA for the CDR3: TGTGCCAGCAGTGAAGCGGGGACAGGCTACGAGCAGTACGTC. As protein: CASSEAGTGYEQYV.

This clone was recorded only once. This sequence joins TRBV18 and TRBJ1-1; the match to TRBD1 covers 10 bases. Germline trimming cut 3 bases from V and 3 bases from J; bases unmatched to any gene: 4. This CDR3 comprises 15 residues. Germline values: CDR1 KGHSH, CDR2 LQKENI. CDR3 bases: TGTGCCAGCTCACCGAAGACAGGGGGCTACACTGAAGCTTTCTTT. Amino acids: CASSPKTGGYTEAFF.

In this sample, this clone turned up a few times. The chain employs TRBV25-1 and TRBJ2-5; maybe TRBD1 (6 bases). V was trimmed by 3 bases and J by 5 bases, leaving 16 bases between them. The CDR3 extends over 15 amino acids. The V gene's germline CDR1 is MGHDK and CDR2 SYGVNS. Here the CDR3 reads CASSDPLQGRETQYF. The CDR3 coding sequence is TGTGCCAGCAGTGACCCTTTACAGGGAAGGGAGACCCAGTACTTC. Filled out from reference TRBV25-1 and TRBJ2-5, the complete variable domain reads EADIYQTPRYLVIGTGKKITLECSQTMGHDKMYWYQQDPGMELHLIHYSYGVNSTEKGDLSSESTVSRIRTEHFPLTLESARPSHTSQYLCASSDPLQGRETQYFGPGTRLLVL.

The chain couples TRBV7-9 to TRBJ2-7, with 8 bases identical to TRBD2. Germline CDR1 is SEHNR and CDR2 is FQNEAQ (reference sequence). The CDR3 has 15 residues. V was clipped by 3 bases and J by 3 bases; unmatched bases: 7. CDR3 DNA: TGTGCCAGCAGCTTGGCTAGCGGGCCCCTCTACGAGCAGTACTTC. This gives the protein CASSLASGPLYEQYF.

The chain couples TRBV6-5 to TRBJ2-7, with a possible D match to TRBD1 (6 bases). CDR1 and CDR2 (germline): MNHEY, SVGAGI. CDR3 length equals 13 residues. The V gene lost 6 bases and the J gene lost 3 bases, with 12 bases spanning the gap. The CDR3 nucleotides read TGTGCCAGCAGCCCCGGGACACACTACGAGCAGTACGTC. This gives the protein CASSPGTHYEQYV.

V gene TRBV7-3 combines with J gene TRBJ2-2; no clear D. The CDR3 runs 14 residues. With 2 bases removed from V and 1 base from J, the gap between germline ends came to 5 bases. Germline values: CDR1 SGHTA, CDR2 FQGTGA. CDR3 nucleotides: TGTGCCAGCAGCTTATCAGTGAACACCGGGGAGCTGTTTTTT. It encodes CASSLSVNTGELFF. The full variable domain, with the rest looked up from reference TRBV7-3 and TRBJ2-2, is GAGVSQTPSNKVTEKGKYVELRCDPISGHTALYWYRQSLGQGPEFLIYFQGTGAADDSGLPNDRFFAVRPEGSVSTLKIQRTERGDSAVYLCASSLSVNTGELFFGEGSRLTVL.

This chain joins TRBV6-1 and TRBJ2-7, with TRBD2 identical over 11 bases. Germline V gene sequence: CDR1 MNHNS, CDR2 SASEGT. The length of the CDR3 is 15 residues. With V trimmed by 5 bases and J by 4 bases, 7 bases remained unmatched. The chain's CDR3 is CASSLGTSGVYEQYF. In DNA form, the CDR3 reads TGTGCCAGCAGTTTAGGGACTAGCGGCGTATACGAGCAGTACTTC.

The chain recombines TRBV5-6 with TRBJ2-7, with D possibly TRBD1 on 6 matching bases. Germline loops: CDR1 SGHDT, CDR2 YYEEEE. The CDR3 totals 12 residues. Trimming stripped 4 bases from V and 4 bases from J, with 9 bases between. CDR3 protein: CASSNRVYEQYF. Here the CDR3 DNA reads TGTGCCAGCAGCAACAGGGTTTACGAGCAGTACTTC.

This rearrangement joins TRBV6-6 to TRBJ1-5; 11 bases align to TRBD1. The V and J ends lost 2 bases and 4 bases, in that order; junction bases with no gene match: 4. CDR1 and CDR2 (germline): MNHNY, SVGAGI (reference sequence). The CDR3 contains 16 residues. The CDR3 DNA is TGTGCCAGCAGTTACACCGGGACAGGGGGTAATCAGCCCCAGCATTTT. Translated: CASSYTGTGGNQPQHF.

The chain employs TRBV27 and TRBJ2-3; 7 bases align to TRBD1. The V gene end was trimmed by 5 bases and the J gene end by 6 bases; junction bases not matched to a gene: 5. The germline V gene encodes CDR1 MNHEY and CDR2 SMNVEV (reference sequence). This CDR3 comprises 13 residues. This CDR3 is CASSADRTDTQYF. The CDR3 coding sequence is TGTGCCAGCAGTGCGGACAGGACTGATACGCAGTATTTT.

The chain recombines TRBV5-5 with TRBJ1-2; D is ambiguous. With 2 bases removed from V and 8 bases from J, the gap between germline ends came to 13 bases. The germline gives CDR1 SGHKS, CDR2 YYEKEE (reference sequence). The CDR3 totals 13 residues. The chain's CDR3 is CASSFASLQGYTF. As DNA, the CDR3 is TGTGCCAGCAGCTTCGCCTCCCTGCAGGGCTACACCTTC.

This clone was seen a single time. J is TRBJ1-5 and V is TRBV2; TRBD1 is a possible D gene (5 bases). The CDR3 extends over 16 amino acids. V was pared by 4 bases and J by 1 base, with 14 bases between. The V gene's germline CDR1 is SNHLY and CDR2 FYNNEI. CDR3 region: CASSANRRGSNQPQHF. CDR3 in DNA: TGTGCCAGCAGTGCGAACCGGAGGGGAAGCAATCAGCCCCAGCATTTT.

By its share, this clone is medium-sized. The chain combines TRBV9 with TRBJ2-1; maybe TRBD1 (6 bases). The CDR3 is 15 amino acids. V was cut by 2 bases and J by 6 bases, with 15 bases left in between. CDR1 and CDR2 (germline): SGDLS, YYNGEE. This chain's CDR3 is CASSVYGVGGNEQFF. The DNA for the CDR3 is TGTGCCAGCAGCGTTTACGGGGTAGGGGGCAATGAGCAGTTCTTC.

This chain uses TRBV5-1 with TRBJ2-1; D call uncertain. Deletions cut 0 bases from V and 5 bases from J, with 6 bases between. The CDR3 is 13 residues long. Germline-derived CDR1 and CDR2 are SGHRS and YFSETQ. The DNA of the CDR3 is TGCGCCAGCAGCTTGGATAGCCACAATGAGCAGTTCTTC. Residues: CASSLDSHNEQFF. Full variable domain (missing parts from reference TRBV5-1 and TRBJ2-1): KAGVTQTPRYLIKTRGQQVTLSCSPISGHRSVSWYQQTPGQGLQFLFEYFSETQRNKGNFPGRFSGRQFSNSRSEMNVSTLELGDSALYLCASSLDSHNEQFFGPGTRLTVL.

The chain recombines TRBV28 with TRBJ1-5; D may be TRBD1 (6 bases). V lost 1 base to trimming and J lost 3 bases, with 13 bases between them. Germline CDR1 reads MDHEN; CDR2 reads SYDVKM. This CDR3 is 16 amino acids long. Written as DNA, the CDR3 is TGTGCCAGCAGTTTATCGGACAGTTCTCTCAATCAGCCCCAGCATTTT. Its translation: CASSLSDSSLNQPQHF.

The CDR3, as DNA: TGTGCCATCGGCACATCCCTAGGGGCCTACAATGAGCAGTTCTTC. This translates into CAIGTSLGAYNEQFF. The V and J genes are TRBV10-3 and TRBJ2-1; possibly TRBD1 for D (5 bases). V lost 8 bases, J lost 2 bases, and 16 bases lay in between. This CDR3 is built from 15 residues. CDR1 is ENHRY and CDR2 is SYGVKD in the germline V gene.

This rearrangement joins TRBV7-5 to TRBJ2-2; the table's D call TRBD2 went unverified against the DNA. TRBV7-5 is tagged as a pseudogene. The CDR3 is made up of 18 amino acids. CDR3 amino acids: CARSSEKTPGRKTGELFF. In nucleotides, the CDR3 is TGTGCCAGAAGCTCGGAAAAGACCCCCGGGAGAAAGACCGGGGAGCTGTTTTTT.

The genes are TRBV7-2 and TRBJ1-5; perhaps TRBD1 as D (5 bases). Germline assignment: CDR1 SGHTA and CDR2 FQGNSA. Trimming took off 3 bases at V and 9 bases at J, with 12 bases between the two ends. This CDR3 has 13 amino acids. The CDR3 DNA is TGTGCCAGCAGCTTTACCCCCGGGGGGCCCCAGCATTTT. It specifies CASSFTPGGPQHF.

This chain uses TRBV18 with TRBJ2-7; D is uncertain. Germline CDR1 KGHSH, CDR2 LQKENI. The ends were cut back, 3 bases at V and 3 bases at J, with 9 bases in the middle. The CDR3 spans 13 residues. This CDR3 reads CASSPLDNYEQYF. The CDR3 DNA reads TGTGCCAGCTCACCTCTCGACAACTACGAGCAGTACTTC.

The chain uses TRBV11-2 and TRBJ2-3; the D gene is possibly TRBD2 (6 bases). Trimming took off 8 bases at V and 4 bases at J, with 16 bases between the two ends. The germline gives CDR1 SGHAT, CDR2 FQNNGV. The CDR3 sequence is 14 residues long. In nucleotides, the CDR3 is TGTGCCAGCGGGACGGAGGGCCTGGCAGATACGCAGTATTTT. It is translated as CASGTEGLADTQYF.

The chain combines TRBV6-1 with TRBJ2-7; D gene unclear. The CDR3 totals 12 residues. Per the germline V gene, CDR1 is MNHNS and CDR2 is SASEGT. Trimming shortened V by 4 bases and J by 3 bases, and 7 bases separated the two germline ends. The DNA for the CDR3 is TGTGCCAGCAGTGTTTCGAGCTACGAGCAGTACTTC. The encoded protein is CASSVSSYEQYF.

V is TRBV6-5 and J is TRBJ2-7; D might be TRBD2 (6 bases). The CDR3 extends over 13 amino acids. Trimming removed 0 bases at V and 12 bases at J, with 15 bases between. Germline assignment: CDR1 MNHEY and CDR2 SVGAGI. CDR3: CASSYSRAGIPYF. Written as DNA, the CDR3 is TGTGCCAGCAGTTACTCAAGGGCGGGAATCCCGTACTTC.

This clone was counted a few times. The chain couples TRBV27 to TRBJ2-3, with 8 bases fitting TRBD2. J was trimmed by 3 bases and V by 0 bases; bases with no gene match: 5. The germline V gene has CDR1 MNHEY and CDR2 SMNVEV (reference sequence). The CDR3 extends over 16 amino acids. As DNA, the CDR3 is TGTGCCAGCAGTTTATCGACGGGAGGGACAACAGATACGCAGTATTTT. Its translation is CASSLSTGGTTDTQYF.

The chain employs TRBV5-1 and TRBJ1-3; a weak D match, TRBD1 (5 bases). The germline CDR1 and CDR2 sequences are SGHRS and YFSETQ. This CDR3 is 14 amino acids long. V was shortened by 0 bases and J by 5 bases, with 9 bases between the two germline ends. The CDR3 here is CASSLVAGRNTIYF. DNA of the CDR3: TGCGCCAGCAGCTTGGTGGCAGGGAGAAACACCATATATTTT. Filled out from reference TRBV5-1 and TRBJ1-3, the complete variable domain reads KAGVTQTPRYLIKTRGQQVTLSCSPISGHRSVSWYQQTPGQGLQFLFEYFSETQRNKGNFPGRFSGRQFSNSRSEMNVSTLELGDSALYLCASSLVAGRNTIYFGEGSWLTVV.

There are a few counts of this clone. The CDR3 protein is CATSRATGLETQYF. The CDR3 DNA is TGTGCCACCAGCAGAGCGACAGGGCTAGAGACGCAGTATTTT. The chain has TRBV15 and TRBJ2-3; 7 bases match TRBD1. This CDR3 has 14 amino acids. The germline V gene has CDR1 LNHNV and CDR2 YYDKDF (reference sequence). Losses at the gene ends were 1 base for V and 9 bases for J; bases not matched to a gene: 7.